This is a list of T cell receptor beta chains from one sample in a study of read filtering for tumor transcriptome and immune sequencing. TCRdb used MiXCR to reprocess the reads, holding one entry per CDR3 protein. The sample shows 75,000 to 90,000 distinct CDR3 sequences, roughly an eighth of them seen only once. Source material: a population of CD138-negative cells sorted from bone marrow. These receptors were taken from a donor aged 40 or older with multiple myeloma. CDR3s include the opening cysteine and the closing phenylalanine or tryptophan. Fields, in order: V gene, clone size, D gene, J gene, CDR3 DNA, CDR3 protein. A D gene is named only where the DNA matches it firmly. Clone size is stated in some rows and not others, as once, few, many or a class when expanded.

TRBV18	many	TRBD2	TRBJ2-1	TGTGCCAGCTCACCACCCCTCCTAGCGGGAGGGCCGGGGCAGTTCTTC	CASSPPLLAGGPGQFF
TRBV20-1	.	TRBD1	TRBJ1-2	TGCAGTGCTCAGAGACAGGGTCGAAGCTATGGCTACACCTTC	CSAQRQGRSYGYTF
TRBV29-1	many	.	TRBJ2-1	TGCAGCGTTGGACCCCGCCTGAACAATGAGCAGTTCTTC	CSVGPRLNNEQFF
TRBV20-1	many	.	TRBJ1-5	TGCAGTGCTAGAGATCGGGCGGGGGCCCCAGAGAGCAATCAGCCCCAGCATTTT	CSARDRAGAPESNQPQHF
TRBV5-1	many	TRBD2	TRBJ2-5	TGCGCCAGCAGCTTGGCTAGCGGGGGGATCCAAGAGACCCAGTACTTC	CASSLASGGIQETQYF
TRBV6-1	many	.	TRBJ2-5	TGTGCCAGCAGGGTCGGGGTACAAGAGACCCAGTACTTC	CASRVGVQETQYF
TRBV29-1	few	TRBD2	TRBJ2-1	TGCAGCTCCTACTTAGCGGGATCCTACAATGAGCAGTTCTTC	CSSYLAGSYNEQFF
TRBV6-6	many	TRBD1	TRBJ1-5	TGTGCCAGCAGTATTTTTCCGGGACAGAAAAATCAGCCCCAGCATTTT	CASSIFPGQKNQPQHF
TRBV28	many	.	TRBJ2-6	TGTGCCAGCAGGTCCGGGACCCTCAGACCTGGGGCCAACGTCCTGACTTTC	CASRSGTLRPGANVLTF
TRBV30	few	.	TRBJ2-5	TGTGCCTGGAGTCGTCCCTCCGGGGAGACCCAGTACTTC	CAWSRPSGETQYF
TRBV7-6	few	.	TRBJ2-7	TGTGCCAGCAGCTTAGATACGCAGCGCGAGCAGTACTTC	CASSLDTQREQYF
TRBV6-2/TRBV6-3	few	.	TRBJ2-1	TGTGCCAGCAGTTTCCCCCTGGTCGGGAGTCGTAATGAGCAGTTCTTC	CASSFPLVGSRNEQFF
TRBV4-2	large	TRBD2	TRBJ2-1	TGCGCCAGCAGCCCACTAGCGGGAGGGTACAATGAGCAGTTCTTC	CASSPLAGGYNEQFF
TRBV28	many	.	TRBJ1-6	TGTGCCAGCACTACGGCAGGGAGCTCCTATAATTCACCCCTCCACTTT	CASTTAGSSYNSPLHF
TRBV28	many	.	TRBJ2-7	TGTGCCAGCAGTCCCCCGGCCACCTACGAGCAGTACTTC	CASSPPATYEQYF
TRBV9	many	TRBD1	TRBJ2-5	TGTGCCAGCAGCGTAGGGACAGGGGGCGTTGGGGAGACCCAGTACTTC	CASSVGTGGVGETQYF